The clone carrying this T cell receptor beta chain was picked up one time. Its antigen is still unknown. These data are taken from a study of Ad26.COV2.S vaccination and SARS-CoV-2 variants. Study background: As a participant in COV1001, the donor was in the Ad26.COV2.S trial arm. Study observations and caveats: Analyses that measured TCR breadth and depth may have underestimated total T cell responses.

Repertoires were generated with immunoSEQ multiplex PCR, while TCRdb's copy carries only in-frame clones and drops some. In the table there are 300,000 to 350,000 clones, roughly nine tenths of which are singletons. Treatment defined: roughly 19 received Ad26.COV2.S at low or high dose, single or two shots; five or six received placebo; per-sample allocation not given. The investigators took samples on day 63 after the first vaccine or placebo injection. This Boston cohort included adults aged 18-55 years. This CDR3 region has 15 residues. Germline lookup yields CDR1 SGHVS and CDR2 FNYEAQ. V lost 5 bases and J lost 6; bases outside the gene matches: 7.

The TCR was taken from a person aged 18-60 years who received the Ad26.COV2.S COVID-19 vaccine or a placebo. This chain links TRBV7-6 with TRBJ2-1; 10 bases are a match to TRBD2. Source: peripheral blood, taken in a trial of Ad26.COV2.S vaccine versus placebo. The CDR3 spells CASSRGLAEVNEQFF. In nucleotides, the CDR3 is TGTGCCAGCAGCAGAGGACTAGCGGAAGTCAATGAGCAGTTCTTC. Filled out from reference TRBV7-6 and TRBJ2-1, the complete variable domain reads GAGVSQSPRYKVTKRGQDVALRCDPISGHVSLYWYRQALGQGPEFLTYFNYEAQQDKSGLPNDRFSAERPEGSISTLTIQRTEQRDSAMYRCASSRGLAEVNEQFFGPGTRLTVL.